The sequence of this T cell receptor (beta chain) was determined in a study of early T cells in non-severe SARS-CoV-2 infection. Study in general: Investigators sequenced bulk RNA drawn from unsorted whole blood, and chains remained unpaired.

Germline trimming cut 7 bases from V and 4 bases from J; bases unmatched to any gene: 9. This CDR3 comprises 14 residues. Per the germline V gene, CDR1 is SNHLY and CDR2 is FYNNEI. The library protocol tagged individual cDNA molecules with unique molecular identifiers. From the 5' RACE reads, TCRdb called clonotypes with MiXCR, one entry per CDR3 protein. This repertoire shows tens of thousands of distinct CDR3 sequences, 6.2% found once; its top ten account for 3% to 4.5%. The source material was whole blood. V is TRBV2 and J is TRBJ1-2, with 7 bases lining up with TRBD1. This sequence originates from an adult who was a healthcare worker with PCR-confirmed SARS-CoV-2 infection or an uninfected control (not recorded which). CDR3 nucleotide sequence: TGTGCCAGCACCACCGACGACAGGGCCTATGGCTACACCTTC. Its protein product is CASTTDDRAYGYTF.